This T cell receptor beta chain was documented in a study of control samples from healthy donors and cancer patients. This clone appeared a few times. V was clipped by 1 base and J by 0 bases; unmatched bases: 21. Germline V CDR1 and CDR2: LGHNA, YNFKEQ. The CDR3 has 22 residues. Sequenced by immunoSEQ multiplex PCR; TCRdb stores in-frame clones only, minus some. The profile covers tens of thousands of clones, with more than 75% appearing a single time and about 4.2% taken by the ten largest. This sequence was found in a woman between 50 and 59 years old in good health. The specimen was blood. The chain carries TRBV4-2 and TRBJ2-1, with 7 bases aligning to TRBD2. The chain's CDR3 is CASSQGPGGASGRSSSYNEQFF. CDR3 nucleotide sequence: TGTGCCAGCAGCCAAGGGCCTGGCGGGGCTAGCGGTCGGTCGAGCTCCTACAATGAGCAGTTCTTC.